Listed below are T cell receptor beta chains from one sample, sequenced in a study of cytomegalovirus exposure and HLA in healthy donors. Repertoires were generated with immunoSEQ multiplex PCR, while TCRdb's copy carries only in-frame clones and drops some. The data hold roughly 56,000 clones, with 70% to 90% observed a single time. Sequences were obtained from PBMCs. The receptors here all came from a man aged 18-30 years in good health and CMV-seronegative. Both conserved end residues are part of each CDR3. The listing skips clone size in some rows; elsewhere it reads once, few, many or a size class.

cdr3_length	v_call	clone_size	cdr3_aa
15	TRBV6-5	.	CASSYSYRATYGYTF
12	TRBV6-5	.	CASSRDTYEQYF
11	TRBV20-1	.	CSASPNTEAFF
16	TRBV6-1	.	CASSVRLASGTDTQYF
14	TRBV5-1	few	CASRTPGQGNEQFF
16	TRBV10-2	.	CASSHLGQAGGETQYF
14	TRBV6-5	.	CASSWDRGSDTQYF
15	TRBV9	once	CASSVDGGAYNEQFF
14	TRBV18	.	CASSPRGGLREQYF
14	TRBV19	.	CASTRDLSYNEQFF
16	TRBV10-3	.	CAISESWGGIDTEAFF
17	TRBV9	.	CASSPGTGWRGKNIQYF
15	TRBV11-3	.	CASSLRTSESYEQYF
14	TRBV5-6	.	CASSLAWRGETQYF
11	TRBV20-1	.	CSAPHYYEQYF
14	TRBV27	.	CASREGQGWYGYTF
16	TRBV2	.	CASSVRAGGTNSPLHF